This T cell receptor (beta chain) was identified in a study of blood T cell repertoires in COVID-19. Study-level information: From the United States, Italy and Spain came samples of acute and convalescent COVID-19. PBMCs, B-cell-depleted T cells, or T cells were the source of the cDNA or gDNA that made up the material.

Original handling: Estimation of nucleated cell counts was performed using reference gene primer amplification. Sequencing was performed with immunoSEQ multiplex PCR; in TCRdb, only in-frame clones are kept and a portion is missing. V and J calls and clone size are those listed in that table; D and trimming were worked out from the DNA. The sample shows about 81,000 clones, 89% of them seen only once. The CDR3 consists of 12 residues. Losses at the gene ends were 7 bases for V and 5 bases for J; bases not matched to a gene: 4. The germline CDR1 and CDR2 sequences are SNHLY and FYNNEI. The V and J genes are TRBV2 and TRBJ2-5; 7 nucleotides line up with TRBD1. The sequence was obtained from a woman of 80 years or more with active COVID-19. Sequencing used peripheral blood. The CDR3 bases are TGTGCCAGCAACACAGGGGTGGAGACCCAGTACTTC. It is translated as CASNTGVETQYF.